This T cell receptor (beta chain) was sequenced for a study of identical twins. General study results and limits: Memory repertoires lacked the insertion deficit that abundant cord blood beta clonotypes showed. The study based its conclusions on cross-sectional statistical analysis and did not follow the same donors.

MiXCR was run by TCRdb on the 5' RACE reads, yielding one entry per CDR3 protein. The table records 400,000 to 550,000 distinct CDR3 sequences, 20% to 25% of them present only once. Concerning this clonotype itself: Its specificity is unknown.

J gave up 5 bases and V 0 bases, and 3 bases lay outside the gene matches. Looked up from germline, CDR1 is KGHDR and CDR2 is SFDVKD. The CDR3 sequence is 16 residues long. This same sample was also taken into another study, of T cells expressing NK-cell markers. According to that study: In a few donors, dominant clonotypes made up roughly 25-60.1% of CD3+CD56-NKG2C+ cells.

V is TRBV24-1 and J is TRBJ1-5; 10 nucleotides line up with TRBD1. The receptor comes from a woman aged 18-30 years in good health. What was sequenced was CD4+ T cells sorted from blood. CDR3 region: CATSDLTGQGDQPQHF. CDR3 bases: TGTGCCACCAGTGATTTGACCGGACAGGGGGATCAGCCCCAGCATTTT.